The source of this T cell receptor (beta chain) is a study of beta chain features in type 1 diabetes. Regarding the study as a whole: Moderately but significantly shorter TCRB CDR3s were found in Type 1 diabetes patients in all four CD4+ subsets.

CDR3 size: 13 residues. Germline CDR1 is SNHLY and CDR2 is FYNNEI. Trimming left V 6 bases short and J 3 bases short, with 11 bases between. Remarks on this clone: Its target is unknown.

Reverse transcription of all isolated RNA meant that expressed TCRB transcripts were sequenced. This table comes from immunoSEQ multiplex PCR, and its TCRdb copy is limited to in-frame clones, with some not included. The sample has over 300,000 clones; roughly 8.8% are singletons. The specimen sequenced was central memory CD4+ T cells from blood. The clonotype was recovered from a man younger than 40 with type 1 diabetes. The chain couples TRBV2 to TRBJ2-5; D unclear. CDR3 coding DNA: TGTGCCAGCAGCCCGACTTTAAAAGAGACCCAGTACTTC. Its protein is CASSPTLKETQYF.